This T cell receptor (beta chain) was sequenced for a study of T cells expressing NK-cell markers. Study summary: The study drew TCR beta repertoires from sorted CD3+CD56+NKG2C+, CD3+CD56+NKG2C- and CD3+CD56-NKG2C+ T cells.

General observations from the study: Researchers report these clonotypes also headed the CD3+CD56-NKG2C+ fraction in several donors.

To note about this clonotype: Antigen: not known.

Reprocessing the 5' RACE reads, TCRdb reports a single entry for every CDR3 protein and omits DNA. The sample totals around 470,000 distinct CDR3 sequences. The CDR3 consists of 15 residues. Germline lookup yields CDR1 LGHNT and CDR2 FRNRAP. This receptor was identified in a woman in her fifties or sixties in good health. The chain combines TRBV12-5 with TRBJ2-2; as DNA is missing, the TRBD1 call by TCRdb cannot be tested. Sequencing was done on a sample of blood T cells: a sorted CD56 or NKG2C T cell subset, CD4+ or CD8+ T cells, or bulk PBMC T cells (not recorded which). The CDR3 here is CASGTGQEGRGELFF. Filled out from reference TRBV12-5 and TRBJ2-2, the complete variable domain reads DARVTQTPRHKVTEMGQEVTMRCQPILGHNTVFWYRQTMMQGLELLAYFRNRAPLDDSGMPKDRFSAEMPDATLATLKIQPSEPRDSAVYFCASGTGQEGRGELFFGEGSRLTVL.